This record concerns one TCR beta chain sequence. BIOMED2 TRB-A/B primer pools were used in multiplex TRB PCR. A single record per CDR3 protein comes from TCRdb applying MiXCR to the multiplex PCR reads. The data contain over 10,000 distinct CDR3 sequences, around 30% of them singletons. The CDR3 has 15 amino acids. Trimming pared 6 bases from V and 4 bases from J, leaving 15 bases between. The data derive from a study of T and B cells in COVID-19 patients. Blood genomic DNA input for TRB amplification was roughly 250-550 ng. The sequence was collected from a human donor who had recovered from COVID-19. This chain connects TRBV12-3 or TRBV12-4 to TRBJ2-2; D uncertain. The sequencing sample was made of blood. DNA of the CDR3: TGTGCCAGCAGCCCTCCAGGAGCTTCCACCGGGGAGCTGTTTTTT. Translated: CASSPPGASTGELFF.